The entry below gives a single TCR beta chain sequence along with its context. Its specificity is unknown. The sample comes from a study of cytomegalovirus exposure and HLA in healthy donors. It was with 60 Vbeta and 13 Jbeta primers that the PCR ran. TCRdb's table, derived via immunoSEQ multiplex PCR, lists solely in-frame clones and lacks some. The repertoire holds 91,000 or so clones, with 76% as singletons. Germline assignment: CDR1 LNHDA and CDR2 SQIVND (reference sequence). This CDR3 comprises 13 residues. V was shortened by 5 bases and J by 4 bases, with 8 bases between the two germline ends. The study, taken as a whole, reports: Under 20,000 TCR beta sequences were associated with HLA alleles at 0.05 false discovery rate in a later analysis. Among TCR sequences, most were rare, though some public TCRs appeared in many donors.

V usage is TRBV19 and J usage is TRBJ1-4; no clear D gene. This clonotype was sampled from a young man in good health and CMV-seropositive. Sequencing input: PBMCs. The CDR3 loop reads CASSGQYNEKLFF. CDR3 bases: TGTGCCAGTAGTGGCCAGTATAATGAAAAACTGTTTTTT.